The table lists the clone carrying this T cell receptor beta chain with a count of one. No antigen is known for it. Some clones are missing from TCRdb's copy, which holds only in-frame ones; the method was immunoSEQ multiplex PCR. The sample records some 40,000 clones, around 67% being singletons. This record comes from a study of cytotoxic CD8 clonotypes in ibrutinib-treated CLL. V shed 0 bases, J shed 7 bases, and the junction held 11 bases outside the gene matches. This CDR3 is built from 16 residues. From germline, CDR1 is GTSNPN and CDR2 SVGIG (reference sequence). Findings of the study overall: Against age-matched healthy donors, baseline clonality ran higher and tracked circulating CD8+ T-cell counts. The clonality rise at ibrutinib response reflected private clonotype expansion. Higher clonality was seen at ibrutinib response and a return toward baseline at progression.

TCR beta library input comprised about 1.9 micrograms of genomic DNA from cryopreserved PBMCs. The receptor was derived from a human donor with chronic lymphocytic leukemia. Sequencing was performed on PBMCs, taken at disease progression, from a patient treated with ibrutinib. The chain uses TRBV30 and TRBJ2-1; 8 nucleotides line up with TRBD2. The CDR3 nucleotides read TGTGCCTGGAGTGTATGGGGAGCGGGAGCGAGAAATGAGCAGTTCTTC. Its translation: CAWSVWGAGARNEQFF.